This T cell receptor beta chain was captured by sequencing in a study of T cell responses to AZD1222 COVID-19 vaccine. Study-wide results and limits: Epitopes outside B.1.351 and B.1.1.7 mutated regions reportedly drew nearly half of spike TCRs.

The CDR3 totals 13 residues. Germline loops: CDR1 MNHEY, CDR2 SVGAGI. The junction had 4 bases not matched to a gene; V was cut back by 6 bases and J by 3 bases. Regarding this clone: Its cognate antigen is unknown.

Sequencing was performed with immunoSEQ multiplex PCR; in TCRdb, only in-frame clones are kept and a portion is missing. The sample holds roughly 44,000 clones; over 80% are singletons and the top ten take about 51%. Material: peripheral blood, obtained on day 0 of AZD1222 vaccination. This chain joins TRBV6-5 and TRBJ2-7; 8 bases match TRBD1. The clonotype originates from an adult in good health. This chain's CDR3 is CASRGTGGYEQYF. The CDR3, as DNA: TGTGCCAGCAGAGGTACAGGGGGCTACGAGCAGTACTTC.